The 29 T cell receptor beta chains given below trace back to one sample, sequenced in a study of CD8+ T cells in alopecia areata. cDNA reverse transcribed from extracted RNA served as the sequencing template. Measured with immunoSEQ multiplex PCR; TCRdb has only the in-frame clones, and not every one. Altogether approximately 150,000 clones are present, about three fifths being singletons, with the ten largest covering 4.8%. Sequenced: CD4+ T cells sorted from blood. These receptors all come from a human donor in good health.

On this clone: At one end, the junction sequence differs from germline, possibly due to a read error. The chain carries TRBV7-9 and TRBJ2-1, with D possibly being TRBD1 or TRBD2 (7 bases each). This CDR3 is built from 13 residues. Germline assignment: CDR1 SEHNR and CDR2 FQNEAQ (reference sequence). CDR3 loop: CASSPEGRGPVVF. The CDR3 DNA follows: TGTGCCAGCAGCCCGGAGGGGAGGGGGCCCGTAGTCTTC.

The rearrangement links TRBV7-2 to TRBJ1-1, with a tentative D call TRBD1 (6 bases). V gave up 7 bases and J gave up 2 bases, with 14 bases separating them. The germline CDR1 and CDR2 sequences are SGHTA and FQGNSA. The CDR3 length is 14 residues. CDR3 region: CASISGALNTEAFF. The CDR3, as DNA: TGTGCCAGCATCTCGGGGGCGTTAAACACTGAAGCTTTCTTT.

V usage is TRBV4-1 and J usage is TRBJ2-5; 14 bases line up with TRBD2. Germline CDR1 reads MGHRA; CDR2 reads YSYEKL. J was trimmed by 4 bases and V by 1 base; bases with no gene match: 2. This CDR3 comprises 16 residues. Here the CDR3 DNA reads TGCGCCAGCAGCCAAGTAGGACTAGCGGGAGGAGAGACCCAGTACTTC. Encoded protein: CASSQVGLAGGETQYF.

V and J are TRBV2 and TRBJ2-7; 12 bases line up with TRBD2. Losses at the gene ends were 7 bases for V and 5 bases for J; bases not matched to a gene: 6. CDR1 is SNHLY and CDR2 is FYNNEI in the germline V gene. This CDR3 is built from 14 residues. The CDR3: CASNGLAGRNEQYF. CDR3 DNA: TGTGCCAGCAACGGACTAGCGGGGAGAAACGAGCAGTACTTC.

The chain uses TRBV30 and TRBJ2-1; 8 bases are shared with TRBD1. Trimming removed 0 bases from V and 0 bases from J; junction bases left unmatched: 4. The germline V gene has CDR1 GTSNPN and CDR2 SVGIG (reference sequence). The CDR3 contains 16 residues. As DNA, the CDR3 is TGTGCCTGGAGTGTATGGGGGACAGGCTCCTACAATGAGCAGTTCTTC. Translation: CAWSVWGTGSYNEQFF. Full variable domain (outside the CDR3, taken from reference TRBV30 and TRBJ2-1): SQTIHQWPATLVQPVGSPLSLECTVEGTSNPNLYWYRQAAGRGLQLLFYSVGIGQISSEVPQNLSASRPQDRQFILSSKKLLLSDSGFYLCAWSVWGTGSYNEQFFGPGTRLTVL.

The V call is TRBV4-1, the J call TRBJ2-3, with 8 bases that match TRBD1. Germline lookup yields CDR1 MGHRA and CDR2 YSYEKL. V shed 4 bases, J shed 1 base, and the junction held 7 bases outside the gene matches. The CDR3 sequence is 16 residues long. DNA of the CDR3: TGCGCCAGCAGCCCGGGACAGGTTCGTGGCACAGATACGCAGTATTTT. Translated, it gives CASSPGQVRGTDTQYF.

This chain's CDR3 is CSAPRWQGSYNEQFF. CDR3 in DNA: TGCAGCGCACCGCGTTGGCAGGGGTCCTACAATGAGCAGTTCTTC. The chain recombines TRBV29-1 with TRBJ2-1; D is perhaps TRBD1 (6 bases). The CDR3 runs 15 residues. Germline V CDR1 and CDR2: SQVTM, ANQGSEA. Between the trimmed V and J ends, which lost 7 bases and 1 base, there was a span of 17 bases.

The chain uses TRBV30 and TRBJ2-7; TRBD2 matches at 8 bases. In germline, CDR1 is GTSNPN, CDR2 SVGIG (reference sequence). The CDR3 has 14 amino acids. The trim removed 3 bases at V and 3 bases at J, leaving 7 bases unmatched. The CDR3 is CAWRTSSGSYEQYF. Here the CDR3 DNA reads TGTGCCTGGAGAACCTCGAGCGGGAGCTACGAGCAGTACTTC.

The chain carries TRBV27 and TRBJ2-7; 8 bases are a match to TRBD1. The V gene's germline CDR1 is MNHEY and CDR2 SMNVEV (reference sequence). V trimming: 8 bases; J trimming: 9 bases; junction bases outside the gene matches: 15. This CDR3 is 14 amino acids long. The CDR3 protein is CASRGGQGGLRQYF. The CDR3 DNA follows: TGTGCCAGCCGAGGTGGACAGGGTGGCCTCAGGCAGTACTTC.

This rearrangement joins TRBV5-1 to TRBJ2-5, with D tentatively TRBD1 or TRBD2 (5 bases each). This CDR3 is built from 13 residues. The ends were cut back, 3 bases at V and 4 bases at J, with 10 bases in the middle. Germline CDR1 reads SGHRS; CDR2 reads YFSETQ. CDR3 in amino acids: CASSYWDGETQYF. The CDR3 coding sequence is TGCGCCAGCAGCTATTGGGACGGAGAGACCCAGTACTTC.

The chain carries TRBV11-2 and TRBJ2-7; 9 bases are shared with TRBD2. Germline CDR1 SGHAT, CDR2 FQNNGV. Trimming took 5 bases from V and 6 from J; bases not matched to a gene: 8. This CDR3 spans 14 amino acids. CDR3 sequence (DNA): TGTGCCAGCAGCAGAGACCTAGCGGGATTCGAGCAGTACTTC. Translation: CASSRDLAGFEQYF.

V gene TRBV10-2 combines with J gene TRBJ2-7; 10 bases are shared with TRBD1. CDR3 length: 14 amino acids. V trimming: 2 bases; J trimming: 2 bases; junction bases outside the gene matches: 0. Looked up from germline, CDR1 is WSHSY and CDR2 is SAAADI. The CDR3 DNA is TGCGCCAGCAGTGAGGGACAGGGGGCCTACGAGCAGTACTTC. Residues: CASSEGQGAYEQYF.

V and J are TRBV7-9 and TRBJ1-4; D gene unclear. Germline lookup yields CDR1 SEHNR and CDR2 FQNEAQ (reference sequence). The CDR3 has 15 amino acids. The V end lost 2 bases, the J end lost 0 bases, and 7 bases lay between the germline ends. The CDR3 is CASSLITTTNEKLFF. CDR3 DNA: TGTGCCAGCAGCTTAATAACAACAACTAATGAAAAACTGTTTTTT.

The V gene is TRBV7-8, the J gene TRBJ2-5; tentative D call: TRBD2 (5 bases). Germline CDR1 is SGHVS and CDR2 is FQNEAQ. The ends were cut back, 1 base at V and 0 bases at J, with 12 bases in the middle. This CDR3 is built from 16 residues. CDR3: CASSLERVAYQETQYF. The CDR3 DNA is TGTGCCAGCAGCTTAGAGAGAGTAGCGTACCAAGAGACCCAGTACTTC.

The sample holds a few counts of this clone. The chain combines TRBV30 with TRBJ2-1, with 10 bases matching TRBD2. The germline V gene encodes CDR1 GTSNPN and CDR2 SVGIG (reference sequence). Germline trimming cut 4 bases from V and 7 bases from J; bases unmatched to any gene: 19. The CDR3 runs 18 residues. For the CDR3, the DNA is TGTGCCTGGACCCGCCTTATGACTAGCGGGCAATCGAATAATGAGCAGTTCTTC. Translated: CAWTRLMTSGQSNNEQFF.

This clone showed up just a few times. CDR3 nucleotides: TGTGCCAGCAGTTCCGACAGGGGCAGAAGAAACACCATATATTTT. This codes for CASSSDRGRRNTIYF. The chain has TRBV6-5 and TRBJ1-3; 8 bases are a match to TRBD1. Germline assignment: CDR1 MNHEY and CDR2 SVGAGI. The CDR3 runs to 15 residues. V was clipped by 4 bases and J by 5 bases; unmatched bases: 7.

The J gene is TRBJ2-6, the V gene TRBV7-8, with 7 bases fitting TRBD1. The CDR3 consists of 17 residues. With V trimmed by 3 bases and J by 0 bases, 5 bases remained unmatched. The germline V gene encodes CDR1 SGHVS and CDR2 FQNEAQ. CDR3 nucleotides: TGTGCCAGCAGCTTGGGCAGGGGGAGCTCTGGGGCCAACGTCCTGACTTTC. It yields the protein CASSLGRGSSGANVLTF.

The chain couples TRBV2 to TRBJ2-7; D is ambiguous. Germline V gene lookup returns CDR1 SNHLY and CDR2 FYNNEI. V was clipped by 4 bases and J by 6 bases, with 16 bases between them. CDR3 length: 14 amino acids. CDR3 in DNA: TGTGCCAGCAGTGCACGCGCCCGGATCGGCGAGCAGTACTTC. Translated, it gives CASSARARIGEQYF.

This clone came up many times. The rearrangement joins TRBV28 to TRBJ2-6; D is unresolved. The CDR3 length is 16 residues. V lost 5 bases and J 2 bases, leaving 13 bases between the germline ends. Germline V CDR1 and CDR2: MDHEN, SYDVKM. CDR3 DNA sequence: TGTGCCAGCAGTCCCCTCGACCAAACTGGGGCCAACGTCCTGACTTTC. This sequence encodes CASSPLDQTGANVLTF.

The chain employs TRBV9 and TRBJ2-3, with unresolved D. The V and J ends lost 4 bases and 4 bases respectively, with 10 bases between them. The CDR3 extends over 13 amino acids. Looked up from germline, CDR1 is SGDLS and CDR2 is YYNGEE. The DNA of the CDR3 is TGTGCCAGCAGCTCCAGCGTCCCAGATACGCAGTATTTT. The encoded protein is CASSSSVPDTQYF.

The V gene is TRBV2, the J gene TRBJ1-2; 10 nucleotides match TRBD1. There are 15 residues in the CDR3. The V gene end was trimmed by 6 bases and the J gene end by 7 bases; junction bases not matched to a gene: 11. Per the germline V gene, CDR1 is SNHLY and CDR2 is FYNNEI. The CDR3 sequence: CASSVDRGQGGGYTF. For the CDR3, the DNA is TGTGCCAGCAGCGTCGACAGGGGGCAAGGGGGTGGCTACACCTTC.

The chain carries TRBV6-5 and TRBJ2-3; 10 bases are shared with TRBD2. Germline values: CDR1 MNHEY, CDR2 SVGAGI. CDR3 length: 14 amino acids. The trim removed 3 bases at V and 6 bases at J, leaving 3 bases unmatched. The CDR3 reads CASSYTSGVDTQYF. In DNA form, the CDR3 reads TGTGCCAGCAGTTATACTAGCGGGGTGGATACGCAGTATTTT.

V and J are TRBV29-1 and TRBJ1-5; 8 nucleotides match TRBD1. V was clipped by 6 bases and J by 2 bases; unmatched bases: 3. Germline CDR1 reads SQVTM; CDR2 reads ANQGSEA. The CDR3 is made up of 13 amino acids. The chain's CDR3 is CSVQGAGNQPQHF. The CDR3 DNA reads as TGCAGCGTCCAGGGGGCTGGCAATCAGCCCCAGCATTTT. Filled out from reference TRBV29-1 and TRBJ1-5, the complete variable domain reads SAVISQKPSRDICQRGTSLTIQCQVDSQVTMMFWYRQQPGQSLTLIATANQGSEATYESGFVIDKFPISRPNLTFSTLTVSNMSPEDSSIYLCSVQGAGNQPQHFGDGTRLSIL.

This clone was counted between two and nine times. The rearrangement links TRBV6-6 to TRBJ2-3; D not resolved. The CDR3 covers 15 residues. V was pared by 6 bases and J by 0 bases, with 13 bases between. In germline, CDR1 is MNHNY, CDR2 SVGAGI (reference sequence). The CDR3 sequence is CASRYSPTSTDTQYF. CDR3 in DNA: TGTGCCAGCAGGTATTCTCCCACTAGCACAGATACGCAGTATTTT.

With regard to this clone: This sample includes further DNA sequences coding for the same CDR3. V usage is TRBV6-5 and J usage is TRBJ1-1; D is perhaps TRBD1 (5 bases). The ends were cut back, 2 bases at V and 4 bases at J, with 11 bases in the middle. This CDR3 contains 14 residues. The V gene's germline CDR1 is MNHEY and CDR2 SVGAGI. The CDR3 sequence is CASSYRGRGTEAFF. CDR3 bases: TGTGCCAGCAGTTACAGGGGAAGGGGCACTGAAGCTTTCTTT.

The chain uses TRBV10-3 and TRBJ1-5; D unresolved. CDR1 and CDR2 from the germline V gene are ENHRY and SYGVKD. The CDR3 runs 13 residues. V was shortened by 4 bases and J by 6 bases, with 10 bases between the two germline ends. This CDR3 reads CAISGGYSQPQHF. The DNA for the CDR3 is TGTGCCATCAGTGGAGGGTATAGTCAGCCCCAGCATTTT.

The V gene is TRBV18, the J gene TRBJ1-2; D is unclear. The CDR3 has 12 residues. The germline CDR1 and CDR2 sequences are KGHSH and LQKENI. With 2 bases removed from V and 7 bases from J, the gap between germline ends came to 8 bases. This CDR3 is CASSPGEAGYTF. The CDR3 bases are TGTGCCAGCTCACCAGGGGAGGCTGGCTACACCTTC.

The chain has TRBV28 and TRBJ2-5; D is tentatively TRBD1 or TRBD2 (5 bases each). The CDR3 contains 14 residues. From germline, CDR1 is MDHEN and CDR2 SYDVKM. Trimming removed 3 bases at V and 5 bases at J, with 13 bases between. The CDR3 DNA reads as TGTGCCAGCAGTTTTCACAGGAGGTTGGAGACCCAGTACTTC. Amino acids: CASSFHRRLETQYF.

In its sample, this clone was seen a few times. The chain couples TRBV11-2 to TRBJ2-3; perhaps TRBD2 as D (5 bases). Germline V gene data show CDR1 as SGHAT and CDR2 as FQNNGV. The CDR3 runs 13 residues. V dropped 5 bases and J dropped 5 bases, with 11 bases sitting between them. CDR3 residues: CASSPSGVDTQYF. The CDR3 DNA follows: TGTGCCAGCAGCCCTTCCGGGGTAGATACGCAGTATTTT. The full variable domain, in which reference TRBV11-2 and TRBJ2-3 provide the parts outside the CDR3, is EAGVAQSPRYKIIEKRQSVAFWCNPISGHATLYWYQQILGQGPKLLIQFQNNGVVDDSQLPKDRFSAERLKGVDSTLKIQPAKLEDSAVYLCASSPSGVDTQYFGPGTRLTVL.